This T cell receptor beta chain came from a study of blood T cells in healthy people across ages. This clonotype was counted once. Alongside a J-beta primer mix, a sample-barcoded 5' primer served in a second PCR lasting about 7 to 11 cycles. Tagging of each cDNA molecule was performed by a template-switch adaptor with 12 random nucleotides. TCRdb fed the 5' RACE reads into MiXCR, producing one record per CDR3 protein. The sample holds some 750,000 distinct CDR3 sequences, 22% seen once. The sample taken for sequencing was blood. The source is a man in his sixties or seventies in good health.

The CDR3 DNA follows: TGTGCCAGCAGTTTATCGCCCTCTGACGCACTTCGCAAAGAGACCCAGTACTTC. Its translation is CASSLSPSDALRKETQYF. The V and J genes are TRBV27 and TRBJ2-3, with D unclear. The DNA matches TRBJ2-5 better at its end, which makes the J call doubtful. Germline assignment: CDR1 MNHEY and CDR2 SMNVEV (reference sequence). The CDR3 is made up of 18 amino acids.